This T cell receptor beta chain was recorded in a study of beta chain features in type 1 diabetes (dated by TCRdb to 2016 to 2019). Context from the whole study: Patients and healthy donors did not differ in mean age, gender distribution, total cell number or subset yield. Across all samples, 107,917,701 sorted cells were examined, and cell number per subset correlated strongly with RNA yield. In the study, recently diagnosed type 1 diabetes patients and matched healthy donors were compared on the TCRB repertoires of their sorted circulating CD4+ T cell subsets. Regulatory and stem cell-like memory subsets were obtained from only 8 patients and about 8 healthy donors, while naive and central memory subsets were obtained from all 28 donors.

The entire isolated RNA was reverse transcribed using the High Capacity cDNA Reverse Transcription Kit, and thus expressed TCRB transcripts were sequenced. Deep immunoSEQ sequencing was performed on naive, central memory and regulatory T cell samples, with an average of approximately 3.9 million total reads per sample. After sorted cells were lysed in RLT buffer, RNA was extracted with DNase-treated RNeasy Micro or Mini kits, with the choice depending on cell number. Each cell subset was processed on its own to prevent cross-contamination, while patient and healthy donor samples were processed together. TCRB sequences were amplified from cDNA with the immunoSEQ multiplex PCR, producing 87-bp fragments spanning the CDR3 region. Sequencing of the amplicons was done on the Illumina HiSeq platform. The authors processed their data as follows. Synthetic template baselines were used to correct PCR bias computationally, reads within Hamming distance 2 were collapsed together, and singletons that could not be merged were discarded. Reads were aligned against IMGT to assign V, D and J genes, CDR3 length and insertions or deletions at six rearrangement sites. Within each subset, clonotype counts were normalized to sorted cell number, and only after that were true diversity and Gini coefficients computed with the tcR R package. The overlap coefficient, calculated on TCRB nucleotide sequences, was used to quantify repertoire sharing. Imported from immuneACCESS, the table was reduced by TCRdb to in-frame sequences with V and J called. These copies leave out some clones; in studies compared against another copy, an unresolved V gene accounts for under half, and the cause of the remainder is not known. The V and J calls and clone size were taken over from that table, and D and trimming were inferred from the DNA. The sample includes under 130,000 clones, with 25% to 35% observed a single time. The ten largest make up less than 0.65% of the sample.

What the study reported, not specific to this receptor: The naive, central memory and regulatory TCRB repertoires appeared to resemble one another more closely among patients than among healthy donors. Shorter templates might be favored by PCR, yet because patient and control samples were amplified and corrected together, any such skew would affect both groups equally. Type 1 diabetes patients showed a moderate but significant shortening of TCRB CDR3 length in all four CD4+ subsets. Because cDNA was sequenced instead of genomic DNA, highly expressing activated cells could be over-represented, though the groups showed no difference in activation or CD3 levels. At VDJ recombination sites, type 1 diabetes patients had fewer insertions and more deleted nucleotides, which implies abnormalities in thymic rearrangement. Only small numbers of individuals were included in the HLA sub-analyses, which left unresolved whether HLA type had any influence on TCRB rearrangement.

A single peripheral blood draw of around 100 mL on average was collected from each donor into heparinised tubes. Naive, central memory, regulatory and stem cell-like memory CD4+ T cells were sorted on a BD FACSAria II using a panel including CD45RO, CCR7, CD25, CD127, CD95 and CD27. Every sorted population had a purity above 95%. PBMCs were separated immediately by Lymphoprep density gradient centrifugation and were stained directly, without being cultured. So that batch effects would be minimized, each experiment stained and sorted samples in pairs, pairing one healthy donor with one patient. A few counts support this clone. The specificity of this receptor is unknown. No much larger clonotype is one base removed from it; base qualities were not supplied. The sequence was obtained from a woman between 18 and 30 years old with type 1 diabetes. The sequencing input was central memory CD4+ T cells from blood.

The nucleotides read TGTGCCAGCAGCTTAGTCTCTCGCTCCTACAATGAGCAGTTCTTC. It translates as CASSLVSRSYNEQFF. The rearrangement joined TRBV7-9 to TRBJ2-1, with the identity of the D gene unclear. The CDR3, cysteine through phenylalanine, is 15 amino acids long. Only the CDR3 part of the read is kept: 45 bases, read in frame from the first base. CDR1 SEHNR and CDR2 FQNEAQ were looked up in the germline V gene (reference sequence). V sheds 1 base and J sheds 0 bases, leaving 7 bases between their ends.